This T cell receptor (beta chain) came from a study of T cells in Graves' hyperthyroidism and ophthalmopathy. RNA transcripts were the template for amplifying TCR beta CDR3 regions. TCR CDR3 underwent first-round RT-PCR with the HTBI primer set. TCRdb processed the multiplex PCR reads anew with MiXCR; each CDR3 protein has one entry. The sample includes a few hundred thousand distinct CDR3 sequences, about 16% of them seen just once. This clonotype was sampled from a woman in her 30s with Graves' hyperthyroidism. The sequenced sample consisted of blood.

CDR3 region: CASSLAGLAGGRGTGELFF. The CDR3 bases are TGCGCCAGCAGCTTGGCGGGACTAGCGGGAGGTCGCGGCACCGGGGAGCTGTTTTTT. The V gene is TRBV5-1, the J gene TRBJ2-2, with 15 bases identical to TRBD2. CDR1 SGHRS and CDR2 YFSETQ come from the germline V gene. The CDR3 contains 19 residues. The J segment lost 4 bases and the V segment lost 0 bases, leaving 7 bases of the junction unmatched.